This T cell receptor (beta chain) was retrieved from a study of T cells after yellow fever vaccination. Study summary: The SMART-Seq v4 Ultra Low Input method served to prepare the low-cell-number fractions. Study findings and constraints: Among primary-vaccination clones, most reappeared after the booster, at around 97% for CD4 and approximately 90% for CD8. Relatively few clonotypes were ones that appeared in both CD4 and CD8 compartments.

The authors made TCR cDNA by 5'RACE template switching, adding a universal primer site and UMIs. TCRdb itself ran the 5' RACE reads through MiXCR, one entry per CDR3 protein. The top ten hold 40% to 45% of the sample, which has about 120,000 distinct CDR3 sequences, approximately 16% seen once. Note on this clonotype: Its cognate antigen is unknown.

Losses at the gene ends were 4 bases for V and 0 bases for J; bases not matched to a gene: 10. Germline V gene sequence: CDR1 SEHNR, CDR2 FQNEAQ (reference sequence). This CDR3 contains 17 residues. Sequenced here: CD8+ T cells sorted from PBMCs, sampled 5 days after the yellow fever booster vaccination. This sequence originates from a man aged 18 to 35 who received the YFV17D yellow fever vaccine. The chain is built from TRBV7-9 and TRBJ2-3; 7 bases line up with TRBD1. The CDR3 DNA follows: TGTGCCAGCAGCTCAGGGGAACAGGGGTTTAGCACAGATACGCAGTATTTT. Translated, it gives CASSSGEQGFSTDTQYF.